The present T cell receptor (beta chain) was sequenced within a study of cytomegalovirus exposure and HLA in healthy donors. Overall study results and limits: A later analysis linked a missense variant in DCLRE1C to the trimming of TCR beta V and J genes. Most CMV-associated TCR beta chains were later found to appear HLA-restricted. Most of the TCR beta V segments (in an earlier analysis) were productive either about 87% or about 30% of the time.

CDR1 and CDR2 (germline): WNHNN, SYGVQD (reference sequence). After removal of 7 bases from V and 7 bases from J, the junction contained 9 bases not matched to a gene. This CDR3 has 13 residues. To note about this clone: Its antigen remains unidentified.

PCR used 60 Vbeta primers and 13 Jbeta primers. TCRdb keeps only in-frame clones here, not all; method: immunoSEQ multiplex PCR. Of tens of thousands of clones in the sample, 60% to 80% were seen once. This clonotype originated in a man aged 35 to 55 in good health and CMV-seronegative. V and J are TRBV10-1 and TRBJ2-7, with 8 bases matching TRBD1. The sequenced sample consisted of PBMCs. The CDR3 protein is CASTRDRWGEQYF. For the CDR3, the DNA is TGCGCCAGCACCCGGGACAGGTGGGGAGAGCAGTACTTC.